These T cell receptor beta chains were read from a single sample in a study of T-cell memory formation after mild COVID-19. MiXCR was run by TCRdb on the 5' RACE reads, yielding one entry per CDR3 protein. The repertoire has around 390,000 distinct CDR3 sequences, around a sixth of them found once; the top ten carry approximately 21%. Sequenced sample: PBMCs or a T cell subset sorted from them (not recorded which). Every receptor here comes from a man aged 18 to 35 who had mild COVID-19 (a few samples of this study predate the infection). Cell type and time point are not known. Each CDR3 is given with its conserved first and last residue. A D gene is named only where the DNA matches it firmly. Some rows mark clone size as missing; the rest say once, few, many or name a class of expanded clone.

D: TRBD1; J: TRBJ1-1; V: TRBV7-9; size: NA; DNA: TGTGCCAGCAGCTTCCCCGGGACAGGGACTTGGAACACTGAAGCTTTCTTT; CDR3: CASSFPGTGTWNTEAFF
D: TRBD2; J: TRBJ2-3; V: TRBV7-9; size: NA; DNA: TGTGCCAGCAGGACTAGCGGGGCGGGTCCTACAGATACGCAGTATTTT; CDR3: CASRTSGAGPTDTQYF
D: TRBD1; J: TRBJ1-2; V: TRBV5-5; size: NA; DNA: TGTGCCAGCAGCTTGGCCCCGGGACAGGGGGCGTATGGCTACACCTTC; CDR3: CASSLAPGQGAYGYTF
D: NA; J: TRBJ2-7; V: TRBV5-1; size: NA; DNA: TGCGCCAGCAGCTTGGGACTCATGAGCTCCTACGAGCAGTACTTC; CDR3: CASSLGLMSSYEQYF
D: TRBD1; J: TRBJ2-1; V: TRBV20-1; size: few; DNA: TGCAGTGCTAGTGACTCCCGGACAGGGAAGCAGTTCTTC; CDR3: CSASDSRTGKQFF
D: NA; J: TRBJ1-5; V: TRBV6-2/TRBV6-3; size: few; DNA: TGTGCCAGCGCAACGGCTAGCAATCAGCCCCAGCATTTT; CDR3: CASATASNQPQHF
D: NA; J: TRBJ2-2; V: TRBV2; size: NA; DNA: TGTGCCAGCAGTGACGACGCCGGGGAGCTGTTTTTT; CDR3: CASSDDAGELFF
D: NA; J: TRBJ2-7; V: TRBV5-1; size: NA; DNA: TGCGCCAGCAGCCTGCGATGGGGTTCGACCTACGAGCAGTACTTC; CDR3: CASSLRWGSTYEQYF
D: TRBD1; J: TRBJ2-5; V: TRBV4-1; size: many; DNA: TGCGCCAGCAGCCAAGCAGGGGGCGGTGAGACCCAGTACTTC; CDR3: CASSQAGGGETQYF
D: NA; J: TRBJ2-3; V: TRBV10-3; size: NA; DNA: TGTGCCATCAGTACCTCTGGGTCGGGGAACACAGATACGCAGTATTTT; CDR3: CAISTSGSGNTDTQYF